One T cell receptor beta chain is described in this entry. The antigen remains unidentified. These data originate in a study of cytomegalovirus exposure and HLA in healthy donors. Study conclusions and caveats: Later analysis demonstrated an association between a missense DCLRE1C variant and TCR beta V- and J-gene trimming. The study recorded 150 to 200 TCR beta chains that were cytomegalovirus-associated. A later analysis, which compared TCR beta chains of equal frequency, found the HLA-associated ones more clonally expanded.

A multiplex PCR was run with 60 Vbeta primers and 13 Jbeta primers. Here immunoSEQ multiplex PCR was the method, and the copy in TCRdb shows in-frame clones only, minus some. Of around 200,000 clones listed, about three quarters were seen once; the top ten hold roughly 2.6%. V shed 7 bases, J shed 2 bases, and the junction held 4 bases outside the gene matches. The CDR3 is made up of 13 amino acids. CDR1 and CDR2 from the germline V gene are SNHLY and FYNNEI. This receptor was obtained from a woman aged 55-69 years in good health and CMV-seropositive. The chain is built from TRBV2 and TRBJ2-5; 7 bases fit TRBD2. The sequenced sample was PBMCs. The CDR3 coding sequence is TGTGCCAGCATCCGGGAGGTGCAAGAGACCCAGTACTTC. Residues: CASIREVQETQYF.